This T cell receptor (beta chain) was sequenced for a study of low-dose radiotherapy and immunotherapy resistance in tumors. Study background: Cohort 2 patients were irradiated with 1 Gy every two weeks, reaching 13 Gy over 26 weeks. For four cycles from cycle 1 day 1, patients took 300 mg oral aspirin daily.

This clonotype was recorded at least ten times. TCRs were put through roughly 20 PCR cycles of amplification with Phusion. A constant-region primer and the V-primer adapter served as the primer pair. Each CDR3 protein is one row after TCRdb ran MiXCR on the reads. The table has roughly 50,000 distinct CDR3 sequences, around 33% seen once; the top ten hold under 8.5%. Time point noted: after trial treatment. The sample's treatment: LDRT plus nivolumab, ipilimumab, low-dose cyclophosphamide and aspirin (RACIN trial). The sequence was obtained from a male donor with rectosigmoid adenocarcinoma. Sequences were derived from PBMCs, sampled after low-dose radiotherapy plus immunotherapy.

This CDR3 is CASSQRTTDTQYF. The CDR3 DNA is TGTGCCAGCAGCCAGCGGACCACAGATACGCAGTATTTT. This chain uses TRBV3-1 with TRBJ2-3, with D hard to call. Per the germline V gene, CDR1 is LGHDT and CDR2 is YNNKEL (reference sequence). The CDR3 sequence is 13 residues long. V was pared by 3 bases and J by 2 bases, with 6 bases between.